The 18 T cell receptor beta chains reported below all come from one sample, sequenced in a study of blood T cells in healthy people across ages. Primed by a sample-barcoded 5' primer and a J-beta primer mix, a second PCR proceeded for about 6 to 11 cycles. TCRdb used MiXCR to reprocess the 5' RACE reads, holding one entry per CDR3 protein. The profile shows hundreds of thousands of distinct CDR3 sequences, 45% to 70% of them singletons. The sample consisted of blood. The receptors here all came from a middle-aged man in good health.

The chain carries TRBV5-1 and TRBJ2-3; 9 nucleotides match TRBD1. V trimming: 0 bases; J trimming: 6 bases; junction bases outside the gene matches: 11. The CDR3 length is 17 residues. Germline CDR1 is SGHRS and CDR2 is YFSETQ. CDR3: CASSLAGQGSSGDTQYF. CDR3 DNA sequence: TGCGCCAGCAGCTTGGCCGGACAGGGGTCGTCTGGGGATACGCAGTATTTT.

This clonotype showed up many times. The chain couples TRBV5-6 to TRBJ2-1; 10 nucleotides align to TRBD1. Trimming removed 3 bases from V and 6 bases from J; junction bases left unmatched: 9. CDR1 and CDR2 from the germline V gene are SGHDT and YYEEEE. The CDR3 covers 16 residues. This CDR3 is CASSSPGTGVVNEQFF. The CDR3 nucleotides read TGTGCCAGCAGCTCGCCAGGGACAGGGGTGGTCAATGAGCAGTTCTTC.

V usage is TRBV20-1 and J usage is TRBJ2-1, with a possible D match to TRBD2 (5 bases). Trimming pared 5 bases from V and 8 bases from J, leaving 10 bases between. The length of the CDR3 is 11 residues. The V gene's germline CDR1 is DFQATT and CDR2 SNEGSKA (reference sequence). Here the CDR3 reads CSAGGPYEQFF. The DNA of the CDR3 is TGCAGTGCTGGAGGACCCTATGAGCAGTTCTTC.

The chain recombines TRBV4-2 with TRBJ1-5; D is unclear. Looked up from germline, CDR1 is LGHNA and CDR2 is YNFKEQ. The CDR3 contains 14 residues. The V end was cut by 1 base, the J end by 6 bases, with 10 bases between. The DNA for the CDR3 is TGTGCCAGCAGCCAAGTAGGAGGTTCTCAGCCCCAGCATTTT. Translating it yields CASSQVGGSQPQHF.

This clonotype was detected only a few times. This sequence joins TRBV5-1 and TRBJ1-5; 10 nucleotides align to TRBD1. From germline, CDR1 is SGHRS and CDR2 YFSETQ. The CDR3 is 16 residues long. The V and J ends lost 2 bases and 3 bases, in that order; junction bases with no gene match: 5. This CDR3 reads CASSFGTGEVNQPQHF. As DNA, the CDR3 is TGCGCCAGCAGCTTCGGGACAGGGGAGGTCAATCAGCCCCAGCATTTT.

The chain couples TRBV3-1 to TRBJ2-3, with TRBD2 matching 7 bases. CDR1 and CDR2 from the germline V gene are LGHDT and YNNKEL (reference sequence). The CDR3 spans 16 residues. V lost 0 bases to trimming and J lost 2 bases; unmatched junction nucleotides: 5. The CDR3 here is CASSQEWGLLTDTQYF. CDR3 DNA: TGTGCCAGCAGCCAAGAGTGGGGACTACTCACAGATACGCAGTATTTT.

V gene TRBV15 combines with J gene TRBJ2-5; D gene ambiguous. Germline V gene sequence: CDR1 LNHNV, CDR2 YYDKDF (reference sequence). The CDR3 length is 15 residues. Trimming shortened V by 0 bases and J by 1 base, and 9 bases separated the two germline ends. The CDR3 protein is CATSREASSQETQYF. The CDR3 region has the DNA TGTGCCACCAGCAGAGAAGCTAGTTCCCAAGAGACCCAGTACTTC.

The J gene is TRBJ2-4, the V gene TRBV20-1; D may be TRBD2 (6 bases). The J call could be wrong; TRBJ2-5 is a better fit for the DNA end. Germline loops: CDR1 DFQATT, CDR2 SNEGSKA (reference sequence). This CDR3 spans 14 amino acids. Here the CDR3 DNA reads TGCAGTGCTAGAGCCCCGCAGATCGGGGGGACCCAGTACTTC. Translated: CSARAPQIGGTQYF.

This clonotype was counted only a few times. The chain is built from TRBV7-2 and TRBJ2-1, with D tentatively TRBD2 (5 bases). The CDR3 runs to 15 residues. V lost 7 bases and J 8 bases, leaving 21 bases between the germline ends. CDR1 is SGHTA and CDR2 is FQGNSA in the germline V gene. The DNA for the CDR3 is TGTGCCAGCAAACCTATCCCGGACTTATGGGATGAGCAGTTCTTC. Translation gives CASKPIPDLWDEQFF.

This chain joins TRBV2 and TRBJ2-3, with 8 positions matching TRBD2. Germline V CDR1 and CDR2: SNHLY, FYNNEI. Germline trimming cut 3 bases from V and 3 bases from J; bases unmatched to any gene: 5. The CDR3 is made up of 15 amino acids. CDR3 sequence: CASSETGGWTDTQYF. The CDR3 DNA reads as TGTGCCAGCAGTGAGACGGGAGGGTGGACAGATACGCAGTATTTT.

This rearrangement joins TRBV6-4 to TRBJ1-5; D might be TRBD1 (6 bases). Germline V gene lookup returns CDR1 MRHNA and CDR2 SNTAGT. The CDR3 spans 14 residues. Trimming took off 8 bases at V and 4 bases at J, with 15 bases between the two ends. The CDR3 loop reads CASRAGAGNQPQHF. DNA for the CDR3: TGTGCCAGCCGAGCGGGGGCGGGTAATCAGCCCCAGCATTTT.

The chain combines TRBV7-3 with TRBJ2-6; possibly TRBD1 for D (5 bases). CDR3 length: 16 residues. Deletions cut 5 bases from V and 0 bases from J, with 11 bases between. Germline V CDR1 and CDR2: SGHTA, FQGTGA. CDR3 amino acids: CASSLDSSSGANVLTF. In nucleotides, the CDR3 is TGTGCCAGCAGCCTCGACAGCAGCTCTGGGGCCAACGTCCTGACTTTC.

V is TRBV28 and J is TRBJ2-3; 9 nucleotides align to TRBD1. Germline values: CDR1 MDHEN, CDR2 SYDVKM. V lost 5 bases, J lost 7 bases, and 13 bases stayed unmatched. The CDR3 has 16 amino acids. CDR3 nucleotides: TGTGCCAGCAGTCCCTGGACAGGGGAGCAGTTGTATACGCAGTATTTT. Translating it yields CASSPWTGEQLYTQYF.

This clonotype has just a few counts. V usage is TRBV7-2 and J usage is TRBJ2-3, with D possibly being TRBD2 (6 bases). The germline V and J ends were trimmed by 2 bases and 2 bases, with 11 bases remaining between them. The length of the CDR3 is 15 residues. The V gene's germline CDR1 is SGHTA and CDR2 FQGNSA. CDR3 in DNA: TGTGCCAGCAGCTTAAGGCGGGGAGTCACAGATACGCAGTATTTT. Its protein product is CASSLRRGVTDTQYF.

This clonotype has at least ten counts. The J gene is TRBJ2-5, the V gene TRBV7-2; D is perhaps TRBD1 (6 bases). The germline CDR1 and CDR2 sequences are SGHTA and FQGNSA. The V gene lost 5 bases and the J gene lost 2 bases, with 9 bases spanning the gap. The CDR3 has 13 residues. The CDR3 sequence: CASSRDNQETQYF. DNA of the CDR3: TGTGCCAGCAGCCGGGACAATCAAGAGACCCAGTACTTC.

The genes are TRBV5-4 and TRBJ2-1, with 7 bases aligning to TRBD2. The CDR3 consists of 15 residues. V lost 0 bases, J lost 8 bases, and 8 bases stayed unmatched. Germline V gene data show CDR1 as SGHNT and CDR2 as YYREEE (reference sequence). Written as DNA, the CDR3 is TGTGCCAGCAGCTTGGCGACTAGCTTTGGTTATGAGCAGTTCTTC. This translates into CASSLATSFGYEQFF.

This clonotype was seen only once. V is TRBV28 and J is TRBJ2-7, with 11 bases matching TRBD2. The J call is in doubt because the DNA end fits TRBJ2-5 better. Per germline, CDR1 MDHEN and CDR2 SYDVKM. CDR3 length: 20 amino acids. The CDR3 DNA sequence: TGTGCCAGCAGTTGGTATAATCTCGGACTAAATAGCGGGAGGGCGGAGACCCAGTACTTC. It is translated as CASSWYNLGLNSGRAETQYF.

V is TRBV9 and J is TRBJ2-3, with TRBD1 identical over 8 bases. Germline V gene data show CDR1 as SGDLS and CDR2 as YYNGEE. Trimming at V came to 2 bases and at J to 3 bases, leaving 2 bases not matched to a gene. The CDR3 covers 14 residues. CDR3 DNA: TGTGCCAGCAGCGTGGACAGGGCTACAGATACGCAGTATTTT. It encodes CASSVDRATDTQYF.